The rows below give T cell receptor beta chains drawn from one sample of a study of cytomegalovirus exposure and HLA in healthy donors. Only in-frame clones appear in the TCRdb table, and some are missing; sequencing was by immunoSEQ multiplex PCR. The table shows about 73,000 clones, with approximately 95% occurring only once. Material for sequencing was PBMCs. Receptor source: a man younger than 30 in good health and CMV-seronegative. Both conserved end residues are part of each CDR3. The order of the fields is V gene, D gene, CDR3 length, clone size, J gene, CDR3 DNA, CDR3 protein. A D gene is named only where the DNA matches it firmly. Not all rows give a size; the values are once, few, many and, for expanded clones, a class.

V gene: TRBV6-5
D gene: TRBD1
CDR3 length: 15
clone size: NA
J gene: TRBJ1-2
CDR3 DNA: TGTGCCAGCACCCAATCTGGGACAGGGAACTATGGCTACACCTTC
CDR3 protein: CASTQSGTGNYGYTF

V gene: TRBV28
D gene: TRBD2
CDR3 length: 14
clone size: NA
J gene: TRBJ2-1
CDR3 DNA: TGTGCCAGCATTATGGGACTAGCGGACAATGAGCAGTTCTTC
CDR3 protein: CASIMGLADNEQFF

V gene: TRBV19
D gene: NA
CDR3 length: 13
clone size: NA
J gene: TRBJ1-5
CDR3 DNA: TGTGCCATCGCACGGGGGGTTAGCCAGCCCCAGCATTTT
CDR3 protein: CAIARGVSQPQHF

V gene: TRBV28
D gene: TRBD1
CDR3 length: 15
clone size: NA
J gene: TRBJ2-3
CDR3 DNA: TGTGCCAGCAGGATACGGGACAGGGGACGGGATACGCAGTATTTT
CDR3 protein: CASRIRDRGRDTQYF

V gene: TRBV5-1
D gene: TRBD1
CDR3 length: 13
clone size: NA
J gene: TRBJ1-1
CDR3 DNA: TGCGCCAGCAGCGTCACACAGGGGGCCGAAACTTTCTTT
CDR3 protein: CASSVTQGAETFF

V gene: TRBV5-8
D gene: NA
CDR3 length: 13
clone size: NA
J gene: TRBJ1-4
CDR3 DNA: TGTGCCAGCAGCCTTCGGGTCAAGGAAAAACTGTTTTTT
CDR3 protein: CASSLRVKEKLFF

V gene: TRBV5-1
D gene: TRBD1
CDR3 length: 18
clone size: once
J gene: TRBJ2-3
CDR3 DNA: TGCGCCAGCAGACCAGCCGGGACAGGGGTGTTTATAGCAGATACGCAGTATTTT
CDR3 protein: CASRPAGTGVFIADTQYF

V gene: TRBV29-1
D gene: TRBD2
CDR3 length: 12
clone size: NA
J gene: TRBJ2-5
CDR3 DNA: TGCAGCGTTGACTCGCGGGGGTGGACCCAGTACTTC
CDR3 protein: CSVDSRGWTQYF

V gene: TRBV14
D gene: TRBD1
CDR3 length: 18
clone size: NA
J gene: TRBJ1-6
CDR3 DNA: TGTGCCAGCAGCCGACCCCGGACAGGGAGCTCCTATAATTCACCCCTCCACTTT
CDR3 protein: CASSRPRTGSSYNSPLHF

V gene: TRBV11-2
D gene: TRBD2
CDR3 length: 18
clone size: NA
J gene: TRBJ2-7
CDR3 DNA: TGTGCCAGCAGCTTAAACGTACGGCGCGGGGGGGAACCCTACGAGCAGTACTTC
CDR3 protein: CASSLNVRRGGEPYEQYF

V gene: TRBV2
D gene: NA
CDR3 length: 15
clone size: NA
J gene: TRBJ2-7
CDR3 DNA: TGTGCCAGCAGTGACGTTCAGGGATTAAGAAACGAGCAGTACTTC
CDR3 protein: CASSDVQGLRNEQYF

V gene: TRBV27
D gene: NA
CDR3 length: 13
clone size: NA
J gene: TRBJ2-3
CDR3 DNA: TGTGCCAGCAGTTTATCGGCCCTAGATACGCAGTATTTT
CDR3 protein: CASSLSALDTQYF

V gene: TRBV7-5
D gene: NA
CDR3 length: 16
clone size: NA
J gene: TRBJ2-3
CDR3 DNA: TGTGCCAGAAGCGCTCGACTAGCGAAAAGCACAGATACGCAGTATTTT
CDR3 protein: CARSARLAKSTDTQYF

V gene: TRBV28
D gene: NA
CDR3 length: 10
clone size: once
J gene: TRBJ2-7
CDR3 DNA: TGTGCCAGCAGTTCTTTGGAGCAGTACTTC
CDR3 protein: CASSSLEQYF

V gene: TRBV27
D gene: NA
CDR3 length: 12
clone size: NA
J gene: TRBJ2-7
CDR3 DNA: TGTGCCACTGGGGCCCATGTCCGTGAGCAGTACTTC
CDR3 protein: CATGAHVREQYF

V gene: TRBV7-6
D gene: TRBD1
CDR3 length: 15
clone size: NA
J gene: TRBJ1-3
CDR3 DNA: TGTGCCAGCAGCTTAGCAGGGACAGGGGGAAACACCATATATTTT
CDR3 protein: CASSLAGTGGNTIYF

V gene: TRBV27
D gene: TRBD1
CDR3 length: 16
clone size: NA
J gene: TRBJ2-7
CDR3 DNA: TGTGCCAGCAGTGCCGGGACAGCCCCATTTCAAGACGAGCAGTACTTC
CDR3 protein: CASSAGTAPFQDEQYF

V gene: TRBV4-1
D gene: TRBD1
CDR3 length: 17
clone size: NA
J gene: TRBJ2-7
CDR3 DNA: TGCGCCAGCAGCCAACCGAATTTCGGGACAGTCTCCTACGAGCAGTACTTC
CDR3 protein: CASSQPNFGTVSYEQYF

V gene: TRBV7-6
D gene: TRBD1
CDR3 length: 13
clone size: NA
J gene: TRBJ1-1
CDR3 DNA: TGTGCCAGCAGCTCAGACAGGGGCGCTGAAGCTTTCTTT
CDR3 protein: CASSSDRGAEAFF

V gene: TRBV28
D gene: NA
CDR3 length: 13
clone size: NA
J gene: TRBJ1-1
CDR3 DNA: TGTGCCAGCAGTTTTTTACGGGGCACTGAAGCTTTCTTT
CDR3 protein: CASSFLRGTEAFF

V gene: TRBV7-9
D gene: NA
CDR3 length: 15
clone size: NA
J gene: TRBJ1-5
CDR3 DNA: TGTGCCAGCAGCTTAGACGGCAGGGACAATCAGCCCCAGCATTTT
CDR3 protein: CASSLDGRDNQPQHF

V gene: TRBV7-2
D gene: TRBD1
CDR3 length: 16
clone size: NA
J gene: TRBJ1-1
CDR3 DNA: TGTGCCAGCAGCTCCTTAGCAGGGGGCACGAACACTGAAGCTTTCTTT
CDR3 protein: CASSSLAGGTNTEAFF

V gene: TRBV5-1
D gene: TRBD1
CDR3 length: 18
clone size: NA
J gene: TRBJ1-1
CDR3 DNA: TGCGCCAGCAGCCTCGGCTTCTTCAGGGGGGAAACAGGCACTGAAGCTTTCTTT
CDR3 protein: CASSLGFFRGETGTEAFF

V gene: TRBV27
D gene: NA
CDR3 length: 15
clone size: NA
J gene: TRBJ1-1
CDR3 DNA: TGTGCCAGCAGTAGCATCGGAGGAGGGAGCACTGAAGCTTTCTTT
CDR3 protein: CASSSIGGGSTEAFF

V gene: TRBV27
D gene: NA
CDR3 length: 12
clone size: NA
J gene: TRBJ2-5
CDR3 DNA: TGTGCCAGCAGGCGGGGAATGGAGACCCAGTACTTC
CDR3 protein: CASRRGMETQYF

V gene: TRBV7-9
D gene: NA
CDR3 length: 12
clone size: NA
J gene: TRBJ2-1
CDR3 DNA: TGTGCCAGCAGCTGGGAGTCCAATGAGCAGTTCTTC
CDR3 protein: CASSWESNEQFF

V gene: TRBV6-1
D gene: NA
CDR3 length: 15
clone size: NA
J gene: TRBJ2-2
CDR3 DNA: TGTGCCAGCAGAGGGGACAGCGGGTACGCCGGGGAGCTGTTTTTT
CDR3 protein: CASRGDSGYAGELFF

V gene: TRBV27
D gene: NA
CDR3 length: 13
clone size: NA
J gene: TRBJ1-1
CDR3 DNA: TGTGCCAGCAGGAAACAGGGTTACACTGAAGCTTTCTTT
CDR3 protein: CASRKQGYTEAFF

V gene: TRBV11-3
D gene: NA
CDR3 length: 15
clone size: NA
J gene: TRBJ2-1
CDR3 DNA: TGTGCCAGCAGCCCCTGGGGGGGGCCAAACAATGAGCAGTTCTTC
CDR3 protein: CASSPWGGPNNEQFF

V gene: TRBV7-2
D gene: NA
CDR3 length: 15
clone size: NA
J gene: TRBJ2-5
CDR3 DNA: TGTGCCAGCAGCTCGTTACAGGAGTTCCAAGAGACCCAGTACTTC
CDR3 protein: CASSSLQEFQETQYF

V gene: TRBV5-1
D gene: NA
CDR3 length: 16
clone size: NA
J gene: TRBJ2-2
CDR3 DNA: TGCGCCAGCAGCTTGGCCGTGACAGCGAACAGCGGGGAGCTGTTTTTT
CDR3 protein: CASSLAVTANSGELFF

V gene: TRBV10-3
D gene: TRBD1
CDR3 length: 15
clone size: NA
J gene: TRBJ2-7
CDR3 DNA: TGTGCCATCAGAATCGACCGGGACAGGGCCTACGAGCAGTACTTC
CDR3 protein: CAIRIDRDRAYEQYF

V gene: TRBV2
D gene: TRBD1
CDR3 length: 15
clone size: NA
J gene: TRBJ2-7
CDR3 DNA: TGTGCCAGCGGAAAACTGGGACAGGGAACCTACGAGCAGTACTTC
CDR3 protein: CASGKLGQGTYEQYF

V gene: TRBV7-8
D gene: NA
CDR3 length: 16
clone size: once
J gene: TRBJ1-3
CDR3 DNA: TGTGCCAGCAGCTATATGGGGACTAACTCTGGAAACACCATATATTTT
CDR3 protein: CASSYMGTNSGNTIYF

V gene: TRBV30
D gene: NA
CDR3 length: 11
clone size: once
J gene: TRBJ2-1
CDR3 DNA: TGTGCCTGGGGACAAAGAGGTGAGCAGTTCTTC
CDR3 protein: CAWGQRGEQFF

V gene: TRBV7-2
D gene: NA
CDR3 length: 15
clone size: NA
J gene: TRBJ1-2
CDR3 DNA: TGTGCCAGCAGCCCGAAATGGGCGGAGGGATATGGCTACACCTTC
CDR3 protein: CASSPKWAEGYGYTF

V gene: TRBV15
D gene: TRBD1
CDR3 length: 16
clone size: once
J gene: TRBJ2-3
CDR3 DNA: TGTGCCACCAGCAGAGGCCTCGGGACAGGGGCAGATACGCAGTATTTT
CDR3 protein: CATSRGLGTGADTQYF

V gene: TRBV12-5
D gene: NA
CDR3 length: 15
clone size: once
J gene: TRBJ2-7
CDR3 DNA: TGTGCTAGTGGTTTCAGAGTGCGGCAGGGGAACGAGCAGTACTTC
CDR3 protein: CASGFRVRQGNEQYF

V gene: TRBV28
D gene: NA
CDR3 length: 16
clone size: NA
J gene: TRBJ2-7
CDR3 DNA: TGTGCCAGCAGTTTACAGGGGGAGACGCGGGAATACGAGCAGTACTTC
CDR3 protein: CASSLQGETREYEQYF

V gene: TRBV6-5
D gene: TRBD1
CDR3 length: 15
clone size: NA
J gene: TRBJ2-5
CDR3 DNA: TGTGCCAGCAGTTTCCTGGGACAGGGAGGAGAGACCCAGTACTTC
CDR3 protein: CASSFLGQGGETQYF

V gene: TRBV7-2
D gene: NA
CDR3 length: 16
clone size: NA
J gene: TRBJ2-2
CDR3 DNA: TGTGCCAGCAGCTTTTACCTTGAGGGGAACACCGGGGAGCTGTTTTTT
CDR3 protein: CASSFYLEGNTGELFF

V gene: TRBV5-1
D gene: NA
CDR3 length: 16
clone size: once
J gene: TRBJ1-4
CDR3 DNA: TGCGCCAGCAGCCCGGACAGCAGAGAGTATAATGAAAAACTGTTTTTT
CDR3 protein: CASSPDSREYNEKLFF

V gene: TRBV5-1
D gene: NA
CDR3 length: 14
clone size: NA
J gene: TRBJ1-1
CDR3 DNA: TGCGCCAGCAGCTTAATAAGGGGGAACACTGAAGCTTTCTTT
CDR3 protein: CASSLIRGNTEAFF

V gene: TRBV6-5
D gene: TRBD1
CDR3 length: 14
clone size: NA
J gene: TRBJ1-2
CDR3 DNA: TGTGCCAGCAGTTCGACAGGGTCCAACTATGGCTACACCTTC
CDR3 protein: CASSSTGSNYGYTF

V gene: TRBV5-4
D gene: NA
CDR3 length: 14
clone size: NA
J gene: TRBJ1-4
CDR3 DNA: TGTGCCAGCAGCTTGCGGGGAATTAATGAAAAACTGTTTTTT
CDR3 protein: CASSLRGINEKLFF

V gene: TRBV25-1
D gene: TRBD2
CDR3 length: 16
clone size: NA
J gene: TRBJ2-1
CDR3 DNA: TGTGCCAGCAGTGACTCGGGACTAGCGGACTACAATGAGCAGTTCTTC
CDR3 protein: CASSDSGLADYNEQFF

V gene: TRBV28
D gene: NA
CDR3 length: 15
clone size: NA
J gene: TRBJ2-4
CDR3 DNA: TGTGCCAGCAGTATACAACAGGGAACGAGAAACATTCAGTACTTC
CDR3 protein: CASSIQQGTRNIQYF

V gene: TRBV29-1
D gene: NA
CDR3 length: 12
clone size: NA
J gene: TRBJ1-2
CDR3 DNA: TGCAGCGGCTTACTGACTAACTATGGCTACACCTTC
CDR3 protein: CSGLLTNYGYTF

V gene: TRBV4-3
D gene: NA
CDR3 length: 14
clone size: NA
J gene: TRBJ1-1
CDR3 DNA: TGCGCCAGCAGCCAAGTTGCGGGGAACACTGAAGCTTTCTTT
CDR3 protein: CASSQVAGNTEAFF

V gene: TRBV7-6
D gene: TRBD2
CDR3 length: 17
clone size: NA
J gene: TRBJ2-1
CDR3 DNA: TGTGCCAGCAGCCCCACCGGCCTAGCGGGCGGTAACAATGAGCAGTTCTTC
CDR3 protein: CASSPTGLAGGNNEQFF

V gene: TRBV10-1
D gene: TRBD1
CDR3 length: 19
clone size: once
J gene: TRBJ1-5
CDR3 DNA: TGCGCCAGCAGTGGACGCCGGGACAGGGCCGATTGCGGCAATCAGCCCCAGCATTTT
CDR3 protein: CASSGRRDRADCGNQPQHF